Following are 6 T cell receptor beta chains from one sample sequenced in a study of type 1 regulatory T cells. TCRdb fed the reads into MiXCR, producing one record per CDR3 protein. Here the sample spans roughly 20,000 distinct CDR3 sequences, about 9.4% being singletons. Material: CD4+ T cells, either the whole sample or a sorted fraction (not recorded which). All receptors derive from a human donor in good health.

This clonotype was seen at least ten times. V usage is TRBV5-1 and J usage is TRBJ1-1, with D perhaps TRBD1 (6 bases). V dropped 2 bases and J dropped 2 bases, with 10 bases sitting between them. The CDR3 length is 14 residues. Germline V gene lookup returns CDR1 SGHRS and CDR2 YFSETQ. CDR3 bases: TGCGCCAGCAGCTTACAGGGTCGCAACACTGAAGCTTTCTTT. Translation: CASSLQGRNTEAFF.

This clonotype was recorded at least ten times. The chain links TRBV7-6 to TRBJ1-1; TRBD1 agrees at 7 bases. Per the germline V gene, CDR1 is SGHVS and CDR2 is FNYEAQ. The CDR3 runs 17 residues. Trimming took 0 bases from V and 3 from J; bases not matched to a gene: 10. The CDR3 nucleotides read TGTGCCAGCAGCTTAGCGTCGAGGGGGCTGTTGGACACTGAAGCTTTCTTT. Protein sequence: CASSLASRGLLDTEAFF.

This clonotype appeared many times. The V gene is TRBV28, the J gene TRBJ2-1, with 9 bases that match TRBD2. V lost 5 bases, J lost 8 bases, and 4 bases stayed unmatched. The CDR3 consists of 13 residues. Germline CDR1 and CDR2: MDHEN and SYDVKM. The CDR3: CASSGSGSHEQFF. The CDR3 DNA reads TGTGCCAGCAGTGGTAGCGGGAGCCATGAGCAGTTCTTC. The variable domain in full, completed from reference TRBV28 and TRBJ2-1, reads DVKVTQSSRYLVKRTGEKVFLECVQDMDHENMFWYRQDPGLGLRLIYFSYDVKMKEKGDIPEGYSVSREKKERFSLILESASTNQTSMYLCASSGSGSHEQFFGPGTRLTVL.

The J gene is TRBJ2-5, the V gene TRBV20-1, with TRBD2 as a possible D gene (6 bases). V gave up 0 bases and J gave up 4 bases, with 9 bases separating them. This CDR3 comprises 13 residues. Germline-derived CDR1 and CDR2 are DFQATT and SNEGSKA (reference sequence). The DNA of the CDR3 is TGCAGTGCTAGAGACGGGGGAAGAGAGACCCAGTACTTC. It codes for CSARDGGRETQYF.

This clonotype was counted at least ten times. V usage is TRBV28 and J usage is TRBJ2-2; D is possibly TRBD1 or TRBD2 (5 bases each). Germline V CDR1 and CDR2: MDHEN, SYDVKM. Trimming shortened V by 5 bases and J by 6 bases, and 10 bases separated the two germline ends. This CDR3 is 13 amino acids long. CDR3 protein: CASSGQGAGELFF. The CDR3 DNA follows: TGTGCCAGCAGTGGGCAGGGAGCCGGGGAGCTGTTTTTT.

This clonotype came up a few times. This chain connects TRBV20-1 to TRBJ1-1; D uncertain. CDR1 is DFQATT and CDR2 is SNEGSKA in the germline V gene (reference sequence). V gave up 0 bases and J gave up 10 bases, with 15 bases separating them. CDR3 length: 13 residues. Written as DNA, the CDR3 is TGCAGTGCTAGAGATCGGGCCGAAGAAGGAGCTTTCTTT. This sequence encodes CSARDRAEEGAFF.